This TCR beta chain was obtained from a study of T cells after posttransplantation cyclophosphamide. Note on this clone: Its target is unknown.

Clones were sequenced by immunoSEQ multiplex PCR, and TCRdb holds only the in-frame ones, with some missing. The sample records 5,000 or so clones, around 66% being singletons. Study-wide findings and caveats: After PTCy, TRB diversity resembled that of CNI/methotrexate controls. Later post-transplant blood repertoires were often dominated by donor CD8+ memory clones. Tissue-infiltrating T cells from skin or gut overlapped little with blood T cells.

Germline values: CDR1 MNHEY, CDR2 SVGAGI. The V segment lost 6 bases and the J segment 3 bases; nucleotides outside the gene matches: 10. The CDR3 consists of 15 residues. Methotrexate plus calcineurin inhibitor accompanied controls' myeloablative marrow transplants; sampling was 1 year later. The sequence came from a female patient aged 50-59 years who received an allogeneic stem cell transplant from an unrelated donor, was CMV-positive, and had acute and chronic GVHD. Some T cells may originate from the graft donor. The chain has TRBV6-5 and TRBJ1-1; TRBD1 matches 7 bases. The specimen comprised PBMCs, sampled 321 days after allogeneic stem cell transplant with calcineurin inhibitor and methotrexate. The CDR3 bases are TGTGCCAGCAGGACAGGGATTATCAGGGACACTGAAGCTTTCTTT. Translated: CASRTGIIRDTEAFF.